This T cell receptor (beta chain) was identified during a study of cytomegalovirus exposure and HLA in healthy donors. Whole-study findings and limits: The study found most TCR sequences rare, yet found some public TCRs in many donors.

PCR employed 60 Vbeta and 13 Jbeta primers. Repertoires were generated with immunoSEQ multiplex PCR, while TCRdb's copy carries only in-frame clones and drops some. The sample records some 130,000 clones, roughly 80% being singletons. With respect to this clone: Its target is not known.

Per the germline V gene, CDR1 is SNHLY and CDR2 is FYNNEI. The CDR3 contains 13 residues. V shed 6 bases and J shed 1 base, with 9 bases lying between them. The sequencing sample was made of PBMCs. The V call is TRBV2, the J call TRBJ1-1; tentative D call: TRBD1 (6 bases). The source is a man aged 25-40 years in good health and CMV-seronegative. The CDR3 reads CASRRGQNTEAFF. The CDR3 bases are TGTGCCAGCAGAAGGGGACAGAACACTGAAGCTTTCTTT.